This TCR beta chain was profiled in a study of shared clonotypes between healthy human individuals (TCRdb year 2020). About the study as a whole: A couple of women and a few men aged 18 to 49 years were included in the cohort. For each donor, CD4 naive and CD4 memory were each run on three plates, CD8 naive on two plates, and CD8 memory on one plate. Blood TCR repertoires of a handful of healthy adults were deeply sequenced to estimate repertoire size and the extent of clonotype sharing between individuals. Different laboratories and diverse techniques were used to prepare libraries and sequence TCR repertoires, to increase sequencing depth and limit assay-specific biases. Each donor's leukapheresis produced roughly between roughly 0.94 and 9.5 billion PBMCs.

V was cut back by 5 bases and J by 1 base, leaving a gap of 10 bases between them. The CDR3 runs 14 residues from the cysteine to the phenylalanine. Left in the record is the CDR3 DNA by itself, 42 bases read in frame from the first base. The germline V gene yields SGHAT for CDR1 and FQNNGV for CDR2. With respect to this clone: Its antigen specificity is not known. Nothing much larger sits one base from this clone, and base qualities are not available.

TCR CDR3 regions were amplified from genomic DNA by multiplex PCR using the deep immunoSEQ assay. For each cell subset, the extracted genomic DNA was distributed evenly across all wells of several immunoSEQ 96-well plates, and each plate served as one replicate. For sorted subsets, approximately 200 ng of genomic DNA, equivalent to about 30,000 T cell genomes, went into each replicate PCR. The purified libraries were quantified using a Qubit 3.0 fluorometer, sized with a Bioanalyzer 2100, and then quantified again using the KAPA Library Quantification kit. Each immunoSEQ 96-well plate was sequenced on its own single-read 150-cycle Illumina NextSeq 550 flow cell. The authors processed their data as follows. Because the immunoSEQ output held only junctional sequences and lacked quality scores, the filtering could not match the filtering applied to full-length reads. Sequences were annotated with PyIR, a Python wrapper for IgBLAST v1.9, and V/J genes and CDR3 were assigned using IMGT germline references. Reads were removed for weak V/J assignments (E-value above 1e-6), missing CDR3, stop codons, out-of-frame junctions, or ambiguous translated residues. V3J clonotypes were defined by identical inferred V gene, J gene, and CDR3 amino acid sequence. The percentage overlap between two repertoires was calculated by dividing the number of shared unique clonotypes by the size of the smaller repertoire. Three approaches were used to assess repertoire richness: RTK rarefaction, the Chao1 estimator, and Recon v2.1 estimates of unobserved clonotypes. OLGA was used to compute generation probabilities for all TCRbeta clonotypes that the gDNA method yielded from several donors. TCRdb's version of the immuneACCESS table is confined to in-frame rearrangements and falls short of the full clone set. An unresolved V gene accounts for under half of the shortfall where checked; the remainder is of unknown origin. V, J and clone size are those of that table, while D and trimming were read from the DNA. The sample records a few million clones, roughly 95% of which are singletons. Under 2% of the sample lies in the top ten.

Summary of the overall study and its limitations: Incomplete sequencing was indicated by rarefaction of sorted-subset datasets, despite the large sequencing depth. Clonotypes shared by all four sorted-subset donors showed higher generation probabilities than non-shared clonotypes. Only blood was sampled, and tissue TCR repertoires likely differ from those in blood. Larger estimated clonotype richness was generally found for naive subsets than for memory subsets. Based on pairwise subsampling, the degree of clonotype sharing among donors was expected to be affected by sequencing depth. The small number of donors limited the genetic and exposure-history diversity represented. When a handful of donors were compared, the shared fraction of clonotypes was about 5% for naive CD4, around 4% for naive CD8, 2.3% for memory CD4, and around 0.37% for memory CD8.

CD8 naive samples consisted of CD45RO-negative cells that were positively selected for CCR7, yielding a CD45RA+CCR7+ population without TemRA cells. The donors were healthy, HIV-negative adults who had no recently reported acute infections or vaccinations. Every donor was a Caucasian adult residing in Nashville, Tennessee, USA. Blood was obtained by leukapheresis, after which PBMCs were separated by Ficoll-Histopaque density gradient centrifugation and cryopreserved in liquid nitrogen vapor phase. Purity and quantity of every magnetically sorted T cell population were checked by analytical flow cytometry. From each sorted fraction, genomic DNA was isolated and quantified by UV absorbance on a Nanodrop 2000c.

The sequencing sample was made of naive CD8+ T cells from PBMCs. The cell subset or site label, as the study defines it: CD45RA+CCR7+. The rearrangement joined TRBV11-2 to TRBJ2-3, with the D gene not clear enough to name. The receptor was isolated from a man between 18 and 35 years old in good health. Some clones in this sample may be carry-over from other donors' samples. The sequenced DNA: TGTGCCAGCAGCGCTATCCTCGGCACAGATACGCAGTATTTT. The resulting protein is CASSAILGTDTQYF.